The 16 T cell receptor beta chains in this list originate from one sample, sequenced in a study of CD8 T cells in Susac syndrome. Roughly 0.45 to 1 ug RNA was reverse transcribed with random hexamers. TCRdb reanalysed the immunoSEQ multiplex PCR reads using MiXCR and keeps one entry per CDR3 protein. The repertoire holds 20,000 to 25,000 distinct CDR3 sequences, with 85% to 95% as singletons. Sequencing input: CD8+ T cells from PBMCs. These receptors came from a human donor in good health.

CDR3: CASSLRGQNYEQYF. CDR3 nucleotide sequence: TGCGCCAGCAGCTTGCGGGGGCAGAATTACGAGCAGTACTTC. The rearrangement links TRBV5-1 to TRBJ2-7; D tentatively fits TRBD1 or TRBD2 (6 bases each). The V end was cut by 1 base, the J end by 4 bases, with 12 bases between. The CDR3 runs to 14 residues. Germline CDR1 is SGHRS and CDR2 is YFSETQ.

The V call is TRBV13, the J call TRBJ2-1, with D tentatively TRBD2 (6 bases). The CDR3 has 17 amino acids. Trimming shortened V by 5 bases and J by 3 bases, and 20 bases separated the two germline ends. The germline V gene has CDR1 PRHDT and CDR2 FYEKMQ (reference sequence). CDR3 residues: CASSPLSGTGDYNEQFF. DNA of the CDR3: TGTGCCAGCAGCCCACTCTCCGGGACTGGAGACTACAATGAGCAGTTCTTC.

The rearrangement uses TRBV20-1 and TRBJ2-1; the D is unclear. V was shortened by 3 bases and J by 0 bases, with 21 bases between the two germline ends. There are 18 residues in the CDR3. Germline CDR1 DFQATT, CDR2 SNEGSKA (reference sequence). Here the CDR3 reads CSARPLISLGSSYNEQFF. For the CDR3, the DNA is TGCAGTGCTAGGCCCCTTATCAGCCTAGGAAGCTCCTACAATGAGCAGTTCTTC.

The DNA for the CDR3 is TGTGCCAGCAGGGGTCTTCATAATTCACCCCTCCACTTT. The encoded protein is CASRGLHNSPLHF. The V gene is TRBV2, the J gene TRBJ1-6; D is unclear. V was trimmed by 6 bases and J by 5 bases, leaving 8 bases between them. Germline V gene sequence: CDR1 SNHLY, CDR2 FYNNEI. CDR3 size: 13 residues.

This chain uses TRBV10-3 with TRBJ2-5; 8 positions match TRBD1. Germline-derived CDR1 and CDR2 are ENHRY and SYGVKD. The CDR3 consists of 15 residues. With V trimmed by 4 bases and J by 8 bases, 12 bases remained unmatched. The CDR3 region is CAISVRRGPLDTQYF. For the CDR3, the DNA is TGTGCCATCAGTGTTCGCAGGGGGCCTTTAGACACCCAGTACTTC.

This clonotype was detected once. The chain couples TRBV7-9 to TRBJ1-2; D not certain. The CDR3 consists of 15 residues. V was shortened by 3 bases and J by 7 bases, with 18 bases between the two germline ends. CDR1 and CDR2 from the germline V gene are SEHNR and FQNEAQ (reference sequence). In DNA, the CDR3 is TGTGCCAGCAGCTTCACTCCTTCCGTGCCCCTTGGCTACACCTTC. Its translation: CASSFTPSVPLGYTF.

V usage is TRBV4-1 and J usage is TRBJ2-2, with TRBD1 matching over 7 bases. Germline CDR1 is MGHRA and CDR2 is YSYEKL. This CDR3 is built from 15 residues. V shed 1 base and J 6 bases; nucleotides not matched to a gene: 5. The CDR3, as DNA: TGCGCCAGCAGCCAAGGAAGCAGGGGGTCCGGGGAGCTGTTTTTT. This translates into CASSQGSRGSGELFF.

The CDR3 nucleotides are TGTGCCAGCAGCACGGGGAAGACAGGACGACTCTACGAGCAGTACTTC. Amino acid sequence: CASSTGKTGRLYEQYF. J is TRBJ2-7 and V is TRBV7-9; maybe TRBD1 (6 bases). Trimming removed 5 bases from V and 3 bases from J, with 20 bases in between. The CDR3 loop spans 16 amino acids. Germline V gene data show CDR1 as SEHNR and CDR2 as FQNEAQ (reference sequence). Variable domain in full (rest from reference TRBV7-9 and TRBJ2-7): DTGVSQNPRHKITKRGQNVTFRCDPISEHNRLYWYRQTLGQGPEFLTYFQNEAQLEKSRLLSDRFSAERPKGSFSTLEIQRTEQGDSAMYLCASSTGKTGRLYEQYFGPGTRLTVT.

The chain carries TRBV6-1 and TRBJ2-3, with 8 bases matching TRBD2. V trimming: 8 bases; J trimming: 2 bases; junction bases outside the gene matches: 9. Looked up from germline, CDR1 is MNHNS and CDR2 is SASEGT. This CDR3 comprises 15 residues. The CDR3 loop reads CASVKRGTITDTQYF. The CDR3 nucleotides read TGTGCCAGCGTAAAGCGGGGGACAATCACAGATACGCAGTATTTT.

This rearrangement joins TRBV14 to TRBJ1-2; D is unresolved. Germline CDR1 is SGHDN and CDR2 is FVKESK. V lost 5 bases and J 1 base, leaving 8 bases between the germline ends. CDR3 length: 13 amino acids. The CDR3 nucleotides read TGTGCCAGCAGCTACTCGCATAACTATGGCTACACCTTC. It codes for CASSYSHNYGYTF.

V and J are TRBV7-9 and TRBJ2-3; TRBD1 matches 8 bases. V trimming: 1 base; J trimming: 1 base; junction bases outside the gene matches: 1. The germline V gene encodes CDR1 SEHNR and CDR2 FQNEAQ (reference sequence). This CDR3 contains 15 residues. For the CDR3, the DNA is TGTGCCAGCAGCTTAGTACAGGGGGGCACAGATACGCAGTATTTT. Its protein product is CASSLVQGGTDTQYF. The whole variable domain, remainder taken from reference TRBV7-9 and TRBJ2-3, is DTGVSQNPRHKITKRGQNVTFRCDPISEHNRLYWYRQTLGQGPEFLTYFQNEAQLEKSRLLSDRFSAERPKGSFSTLEIQRTEQGDSAMYLCASSLVQGGTDTQYFGPGTRLTVL.

This rearrangement joins TRBV10-3 to TRBJ2-1; 7 bases are a match to TRBD2. The CDR3 is 13 residues long. Germline V gives CDR1 ENHRY, CDR2 SYGVKD. V trimming: 8 bases; J trimming: 3 bases; junction bases outside the gene matches: 4. The CDR3 spells CAIYGGDYNEQFF. DNA for the CDR3: TGTGCCATCTATGGGGGGGACTACAATGAGCAGTTCTTC.

This clonotype is a singleton in its sample. The chain combines TRBV9 with TRBJ2-5; 8 bases match TRBD1. This CDR3 comprises 15 residues. Germline lookup yields CDR1 SGDLS and CDR2 YYNGEE. The V gene end was trimmed by 4 bases and the J gene end by 1 base; junction bases not matched to a gene: 6. Here the CDR3 DNA reads TGTGCCAGCAGCACCCGGACAGGGACCCAAGAGACCCAGTACTTC. Translation: CASSTRTGTQETQYF.

The chain is built from TRBV20-1 and TRBJ2-3; D is undetermined. The germline V gene has CDR1 DFQATT and CDR2 SNEGSKA (reference sequence). Trimming shortened V by 6 bases and J by 3 bases, and 7 bases separated the two germline ends. The CDR3 is made up of 11 amino acids. CDR3 amino acids: CSALGTDTQYF. CDR3 sequence (DNA): TGCAGTGCCCTTGGGACAGATACGCAGTATTTT.

The rearrangement links TRBV12-3 or TRBV12-4 to TRBJ1-2, with 9 nucleotides matching TRBD1. With V trimmed by 4 bases and J by 2 bases, 14 bases remained unmatched. The CDR3 has 18 amino acids. The CDR3 bases are TGTGCCAGCAGTTCCCGGGACAGGGTAAAATTGACGAACTATGGCTACACCTTC. Translating it yields CASSSRDRVKLTNYGYTF.

The gene calls are TRBV6-1 and TRBJ2-7, with D unclear. This CDR3 has 17 amino acids. The germline V gene encodes CDR1 MNHNS and CDR2 SASEGT. V shed 7 bases and J shed 2 bases, with 24 bases lying between them. CDR3 residues: CASTLDQLLPAPYEQYF. Written as DNA, the CDR3 is TGTGCCAGCACCCTAGATCAGTTGCTCCCGGCGCCCTACGAGCAGTACTTC.